The 14 T cell receptor beta chains below were found in one sample sequenced in a study of spatial heterogeneity in lung cancer. Time point in this sample: sample taken at primary tumor resection. The sequenced material consisted of unsorted whole RNA from tumor, nontumor lung or frozen PBMC. TCRdb re-called the 5' RACE reads through MiXCR, storing one row per CDR3 protein. This sample carries more than 65,000 distinct CDR3 sequences, around 12% of them seen once, and the ten largest clones take approximately 4.6%. Specimen: PBMCs, collected at surgery. The source is a male donor with early-stage non-small cell lung cancer.

This clonotype was found many times. CDR3 protein: CASSFLGQGAADTQYF. CDR3 nucleotide sequence: TGTGCCAGCAGCTTTTTAGGACAGGGGGCAGCAGATACGCAGTATTTT. This chain uses TRBV7-3 with TRBJ2-3, with 11 bases identical to TRBD1. Per the germline V gene, CDR1 is SGHTA and CDR2 is FQGTGA. CDR3 length equals 16 residues. After removal of 3 bases from V and 4 bases from J, the junction contained 6 bases not matched to a gene.

This sequence joins TRBV20-1 and TRBJ2-7; 9 bases are a match to TRBD2. CDR1 and CDR2 (germline): DFQATT, SNEGSKA (reference sequence). The CDR3 spans 20 residues. The V and J ends lost 0 bases and 3 bases, in that order; junction bases with no gene match: 21. The CDR3 DNA sequence: TGCAGTGCTAGAGACACCGGGACTAGCATCGACAAAGGGGACTACTACGAGCAGTACTTC. As protein: CSARDTGTSIDKGDYYEQYF.

This clonotype was seen at least ten times. This rearrangement joins TRBV24-1 to TRBJ2-2; D remains ambiguous. Trimming left V 4 bases short and J 5 bases short, with 25 bases between. The CDR3 totals 19 residues. CDR1 KGHDR and CDR2 SFDVKD come from the germline V gene. The CDR3 DNA sequence: TGTGCCACCAGTGACGCTGAGGATTACAAGGCCGCAAGGACCGGGGAGCTGTTTTTT. This gives the protein CATSDAEDYKAARTGELFF.

The rearrangement uses TRBV19 and TRBJ2-7, with TRBD1 identical over 10 bases. Unmatched junction bases numbered 5, after V lost 7 bases and J lost 2 bases. Germline CDR1 is LNHDA and CDR2 is SQIVND (reference sequence). This CDR3 has 14 amino acids. The CDR3: CASKGTGATYEQYF. Here the CDR3 DNA reads TGTGCCAGTAAAGGGACAGGGGCTACCTACGAGCAGTACTTC.

This clonotype was recorded a few times. The chain couples TRBV28 to TRBJ2-1; 13 nucleotides agree with TRBD2. Trimming at V came to 4 bases and at J to 12 bases, leaving 9 bases not matched to a gene. This CDR3 spans 15 amino acids. Germline assignment: CDR1 MDHEN and CDR2 SYDVKM. The CDR3 DNA sequence: TGTGCCAGCAGTTCTCCGGGACTAGCGGGAATTAGGCAGTTCTTC. This sequence encodes CASSSPGLAGIRQFF.

This chain connects TRBV19 to TRBJ1-5; 9 bases fit TRBD1. The germline V gene has CDR1 LNHDA and CDR2 SQIVND (reference sequence). The junction had 4 bases not matched to a gene; V was cut back by 4 bases and J by 6 bases. The CDR3 has 14 residues. The CDR3 nucleotides read TGTGCCAGTAGTAATACAGGGGGCCCTCAGCCCCAGCATTTT. As protein: CASSNTGGPQPQHF.

There are a few counts of this clonotype. This chain links TRBV7-9 with TRBJ1-1, with D possibly matching TRBD1 (6 bases). Trimming left V 5 bases short and J 0 bases short, with 13 bases between. Looked up from germline, CDR1 is SEHNR and CDR2 is FQNEAQ (reference sequence). The CDR3 has 15 amino acids. The CDR3 spells CASSPRDTLNTEAFF. CDR3 DNA sequence: TGTGCCAGCAGCCCCCGGGACACCCTGAACACTGAAGCTTTCTTT. The whole variable domain, filled in from reference TRBV7-9 and TRBJ1-1, reads DTGVSQNPRHKITKRGQNVTFRCDPISEHNRLYWYRQTLGQGPEFLTYFQNEAQLEKSRLLSDRFSAERPKGSFSTLEIQRTEQGDSAMYLCASSPRDTLNTEAFFGQGTRLTVV.

The gene calls are TRBV19 and TRBJ1-2; D possibly corresponds to TRBD1 (5 bases). This CDR3 region has 15 residues. The germline V and J ends were trimmed by 5 bases and 0 bases, with 13 bases remaining between them. Germline V gives CDR1 LNHDA, CDR2 SQIVND (reference sequence). This chain's CDR3 is CASSDRDAANYGYTF. The CDR3 DNA sequence: TGTGCCAGTAGTGACCGGGACGCCGCTAACTATGGCTACACCTTC.

This clonotype has just a few counts. The V gene is TRBV29-1, the J gene TRBJ1-5; 7 nucleotides match TRBD1. Germline V gene lookup returns CDR1 SQVTM and CDR2 ANQGSEA. The CDR3 length is 14 residues. V shed 6 bases and J 0 bases; nucleotides not matched to a gene: 5. Here the CDR3 reads CSVGTANSNQPQHF. In DNA, the CDR3 is TGCAGCGTCGGGACAGCTAATAGCAATCAGCCCCAGCATTTT.

The chain couples TRBV12-3 or TRBV12-4 to TRBJ1-2; possibly TRBD1 for D (6 bases). The CDR3 covers 17 residues. V lost 4 bases and J lost 4, with 22 bases in between. CDR3 coding DNA: TGTGCCAGCAGTTACCTTGGGCGGGGGGCCTCACTCTATGGCTACACCTTC. Translation gives CASSYLGRGASLYGYTF.

This clonotype has at least ten counts. The V and J genes are TRBV9 and TRBJ1-6; TRBD1 might be the D (5 bases). With 3 bases removed from V and 9 bases from J, the gap between germline ends came to 16 bases. The germline V gene encodes CDR1 SGDLS and CDR2 YYNGEE. The CDR3 consists of 15 residues. CDR3 DNA sequence: TGTGCCAGCAGCGCAGGGACCGGAGCTAGTTCACCCCTCCACTTT. It specifies CASSAGTGASSPLHF.

This clonotype was observed a handful of times. The CDR3, as DNA: TGTGCCAGCAGCGTAGGGAAGAATAACTATGGCTACACCTTC. It specifies CASSVGKNNYGYTF. This chain links TRBV9 with TRBJ1-2; D is unclear. V shed 0 bases and J shed 1 base, with 7 bases lying between them. Germline CDR1 reads SGDLS; CDR2 reads YYNGEE. This CDR3 is 14 amino acids long.

This clonotype was found many times. V is TRBV12-5 and J is TRBJ1-1; D gene uncertain. This CDR3 spans 11 amino acids. Germline values: CDR1 LGHNT, CDR2 FRNRAP. V was pared by 2 bases and J by 7 bases, with 5 bases between. The CDR3 coding sequence is TGTGCTAGTGGTTTGATCGATGAAGCTTTCTTT. The encoded protein is CASGLIDEAFF.

V is TRBV3-1 and J is TRBJ1-3, with D unresolved. Trimming pared 1 base from V and 0 bases from J, leaving 7 bases between. The germline V gene has CDR1 LGHDT and CDR2 YNNKEL (reference sequence). The CDR3 contains 15 residues. CDR3 DNA: TGTGCCAGCAGCCAAGGCGCAGGCTCTGGAAACACCATATATTTT. Its translation is CASSQGAGSGNTIYF.